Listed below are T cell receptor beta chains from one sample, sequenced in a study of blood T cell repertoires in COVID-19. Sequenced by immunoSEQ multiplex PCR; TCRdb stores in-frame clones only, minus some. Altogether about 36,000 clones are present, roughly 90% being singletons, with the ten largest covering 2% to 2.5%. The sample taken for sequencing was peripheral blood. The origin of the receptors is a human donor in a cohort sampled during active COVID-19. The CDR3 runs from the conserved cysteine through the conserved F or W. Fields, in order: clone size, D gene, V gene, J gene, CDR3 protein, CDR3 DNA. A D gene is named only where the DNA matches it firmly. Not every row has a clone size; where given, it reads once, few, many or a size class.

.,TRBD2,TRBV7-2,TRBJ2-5,CASSFQRGGGETQYF,TGTGCCAGCAGCTTTCAGCGGGGGGGCGGCGAGACCCAGTACTTC
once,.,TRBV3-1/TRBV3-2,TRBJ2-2,CASSQGPGFTGELFF,TGTGCCAGCAGCCAAGGGCCAGGGTTCACCGGGGAGCTGTTTTTT
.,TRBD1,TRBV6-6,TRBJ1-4,CASSYSGTATNEKLFF,TGTGCCAGCAGTTACTCAGGGACAGCTACTAATGAAAAACTGTTTTTT
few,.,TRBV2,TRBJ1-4,CASRSGRVGKLFF,TGTGCCAGCAGGTCAGGCAGGGTCGGAAAACTGTTTTTT
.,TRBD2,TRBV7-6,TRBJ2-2,CASSTPGTTDTGELFF,TGTGCCAGCAGCACCCCGGGGACTACAGACACCGGGGAGCTGTTTTTT
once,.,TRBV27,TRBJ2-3,CASSLSSGADTQYF,TGTGCCAGCAGTTTATCCTCGGGGGCAGATACGCAGTATTTT
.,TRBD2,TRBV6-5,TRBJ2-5,CASSYWGGETQYF,TGTGCCAGCAGTTACTGGGGGGGGGAGACCCAGTACTTC
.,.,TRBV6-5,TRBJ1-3,CASSYGPGGNTIYF,TGTGCCAGCAGTTATGGCCCTGGTGGAAACACCATATATTTT
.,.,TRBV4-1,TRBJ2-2,CASSQDAGDFTGELFF,TGCGCCAGCAGCCAAGATGCCGGGGACTTCACCGGGGAGCTGTTTTTT
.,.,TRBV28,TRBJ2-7,CASSLRDEQYF,TGTGCCAGCAGTTTAAGAGACGAGCAGTACTTC
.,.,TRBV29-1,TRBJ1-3,CSVQQGTIYF,TGCAGCGTCCAACAGGGTACCATATATTTT
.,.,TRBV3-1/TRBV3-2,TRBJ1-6,CASSLFNSPLHF,TGTGCCAGCAGTCTTTTTAATTCACCCCTCCACTTT
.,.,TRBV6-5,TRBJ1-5,CASTQRAGYQPQHF,TGTGCCAGCACTCAGCGGGCAGGGTATCAGCCCCAGCATTTT
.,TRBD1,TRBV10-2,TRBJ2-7,CASSEPGTGGVEQYF,TGCGCCAGCAGTGAGCCCGGGACAGGGGGCGTCGAGCAGTACTTC
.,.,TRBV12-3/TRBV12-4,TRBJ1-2,CASSLGGGYGYTF,TGTGCCAGCAGTTTAGGGGGGGGTTATGGCTACACCTTC
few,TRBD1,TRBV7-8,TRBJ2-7,CASSPGTGPYEQYF,TGTGCCAGCAGCCCAGGGACAGGGCCCTACGAGCAGTACTTC
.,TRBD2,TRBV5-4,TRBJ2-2,CASSSRGSGGSNTGELFF,TGTGCCAGCAGCTCCCGGGGTAGCGGGGGCTCTAACACCGGGGAGCTGTTTTTT
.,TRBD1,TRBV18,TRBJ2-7,CASSPSGQGPYEQYF,TGTGCCAGCTCACCTTCGGGACAGGGGCCCTACGAGCAGTACTTC
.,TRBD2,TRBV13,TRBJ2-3,CASSIRAGELTDTQYF,TGTGCCAGCAGCATCCGAGCGGGGGAACTCACAGATACGCAGTATTTT
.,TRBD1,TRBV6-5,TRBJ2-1,CASSSRDRNGHEQFF,TGTGCCAGCAGTTCGAGGGACAGAAATGGGCATGAGCAGTTCTTC
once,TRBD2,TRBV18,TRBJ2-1,CASSPPGLAGGNEQFF,TGTGCCAGCTCACCACCGGGACTAGCGGGGGGCAATGAGCAGTTCTTC
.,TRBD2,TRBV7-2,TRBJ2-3,CAQARGARTDTQYF,TGTGCCCAGGCGCGGGGGGCCCGCACAGATACGCAGTATTTT
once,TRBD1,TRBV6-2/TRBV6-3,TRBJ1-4,CASSLTGVDEKLFF,TGTGCCAGCAGCCTCACAGGGGTAGATGAAAAACTGTTTTTT
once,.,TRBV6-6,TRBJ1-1,CASRAVGVEAFF,TGTGCCAGCCGAGCAGTAGGGGTCGAAGCTTTCTTT
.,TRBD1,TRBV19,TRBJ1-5,CASWGDSNSNQPQHF,TGTGCCAGTTGGGGGGACAGTAACTCCAATCAGCCCCAGCATTTT
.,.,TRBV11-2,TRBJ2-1,CASRYLSSYNEQFF,TGTGCCAGCAGATACTTGAGCTCCTACAATGAGCAGTTCTTC
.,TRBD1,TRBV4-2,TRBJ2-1,CASTQEWGQGNNEQFF,TGTGCCAGCACCCAGGAGTGGGGACAGGGAAACAATGAGCAGTTCTTC
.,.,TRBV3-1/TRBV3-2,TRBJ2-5,CASSQTGRGQETQYF,TGTGCCAGCAGCCAAACGGGACGGGGGCAAGAGACCCAGTACTTC
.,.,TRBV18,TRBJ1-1,CASSPDTLAFF,TGTGCCAGCTCACCGGACACTCTGGCTTTCTTT
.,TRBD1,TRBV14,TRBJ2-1,CASSHLGQAYNEQFF,TGTGCCAGCAGCCACCTGGGACAGGCATACAATGAGCAGTTCTTC
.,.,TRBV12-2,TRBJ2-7,CASRQDRDNEQYF,TGTGCAAGTCGCCAGGACAGGGACAACGAGCAGTACTTC
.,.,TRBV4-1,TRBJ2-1,CASSPWAGQQQFF,TGCGCCAGCAGCCCCTGGGCGGGACAGCAGCAGTTCTTC
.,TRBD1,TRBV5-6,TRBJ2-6,CASSLNRGPSGANVLTF,TGTGCCAGCAGCTTAAACAGGGGACCCTCTGGGGCCAACGTCCTGACTTTC
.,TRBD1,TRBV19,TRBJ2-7,CASSPQTGTGASYEQYF,TGTGCCAGTAGTCCCCAAACCGGGACAGGGGCTTCCTACGAGCAGTACTTC
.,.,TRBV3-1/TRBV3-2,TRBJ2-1,CASSLAPGLGGLWASSYNEQFF,TGTGCCAGCAGCTTAGCCCCTGGGTTGGGGGGGCTCTGGGCGAGCTCCTACAATGAGCAGTTCTTC
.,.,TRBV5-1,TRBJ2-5,CASSTGLLTQETQYF,TGCGCCAGCAGCACGGGACTGCTCACCCAAGAGACCCAGTACTTC
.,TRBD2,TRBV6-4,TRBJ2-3,CASSLVAGNTQYF,TGTGCCAGCAGTCTGGTAGCGGGGAATACGCAGTATTTT
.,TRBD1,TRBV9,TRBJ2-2,CASSSRDRGWTGELFF,TGTGCCAGCAGCTCTAGGGACAGGGGATGGACCGGGGAGCTGTTTTTT
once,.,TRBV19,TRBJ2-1,CASSIVGGAGYNEQFF,TGTGCCAGTAGTATAGTAGGAGGGGCTGGCTACAATGAGCAGTTCTTC
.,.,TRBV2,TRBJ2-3,CASQMTSTDTQYF,TGTGCCTCCCAGATGACTAGCACAGATACGCAGTATTTT
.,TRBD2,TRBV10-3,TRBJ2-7,CAISLLAGGPSYEQYF,TGTGCCATCAGCTTACTAGCGGGGGGACCCTCCTACGAGCAGTACTTC
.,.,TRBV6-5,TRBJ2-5,CASRYLRGGETQYF,TGTGCCAGCAGATACCTGAGGGGGGGGGAGACCCAGTACTTC
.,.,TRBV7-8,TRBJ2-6,CASSFLASGANVLTF,TGTGCCAGCAGCTTTTTGGCCTCTGGGGCCAACGTCCTGACTTTC
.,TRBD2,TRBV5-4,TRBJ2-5,CASSLRLAGQETQYF,TGTGCCAGCAGCTTGAGACTAGCGGGTCAAGAGACCCAGTACTTC
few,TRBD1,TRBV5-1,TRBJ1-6,CASSFRLPGQSSSYNSPLHF,TGCGCCAGCAGCTTCCGACTTCCGGGACAGTCGAGCTCCTATAATTCACCCCTCCACTTT
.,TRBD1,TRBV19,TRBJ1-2,CASSAAQGAHGYTF,TGTGCCAGTAGTGCGGCACAGGGGGCACATGGCTACACCTTC
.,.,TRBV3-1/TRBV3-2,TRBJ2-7,CASSQDRWAYEQYF,TGTGCCAGCAGCCAAGATCGGTGGGCGTACGAGCAGTACTTC
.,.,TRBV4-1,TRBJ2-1,CASSPSPQGSNNEQFF,TGCGCCAGCAGCCCATCCCCGCAGGGGTCGAACAATGAGCAGTTCTTC
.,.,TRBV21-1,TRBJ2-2,CASSKCSGGAGVTGELFF,TGTGCCAGCAGCAAGTGTAGCGGGGGGGCCGGGGTGACCGGGGAGCTGTTTTTT
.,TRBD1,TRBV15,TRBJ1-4,CATSSNRGGGMNEKLFF,TGTGCCACCAGCAGTAACAGGGGCGGGGGGATGAATGAAAAACTGTTTTTT
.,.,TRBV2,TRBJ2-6,CASSETPTGAGANVLTF,TGTGCCAGCAGTGAAACCCCGACCGGGGCTGGGGCCAACGTCCTGACTTTC
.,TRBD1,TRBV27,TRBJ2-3,CASSSRQGGDTQYF,TGTGCCAGCAGTTCCAGACAGGGGGGAGATACGCAGTATTTT